Listed here is a single T cell receptor beta chain. Antigen unknown. The record originates from a study of blood T cells in healthy people across ages. Overall study: Template-switching capture recovered about one barcoded beta molecule per two T cells.

Combining a sample-barcoded 5' primer with a J-beta primer mix, a second PCR ran for 7 to 11 cycles. In TCRdb, the 5' RACE reads were re-called with MiXCR into one record per CDR3 protein. Among 1.5 million to 1.8 million distinct CDR3 sequences listed, about 45% were seen once. Whole-study results and caveats: TCR beta diversity was tightly associated with the proportion of naive T cells. PBMCs were not sorted, which prevented a conclusive comparison of naive versus antigen-experienced cells. The study found more naive CD4+ cells and higher diversity in long-lived than aged donors.

V lost 0 bases and J lost 2; bases outside the gene matches: 1. In germline, CDR1 is MNHEY, CDR2 SVGAGI. This CDR3 has 15 residues. The sequence was collected from a woman in her late teens or twenties in good health. The source material was blood. The genes are TRBV6-5 and TRBJ2-1, with TRBD1 identical over 7 bases. CDR3 residues: CASSYSGQPYNEQFF. CDR3 DNA sequence: TGTGCCAGCAGTTACTCGGGACAGCCCTACAATGAGCAGTTCTTC.